This T cell receptor (beta chain) was sequenced in a study of technical replicates of blood from a few donors (dated by TCRdb to 2015 to 2018). In the case of this clone: It has no known antigen specificity. The input lacks base qualities; no much larger clone sits a single base away.

Library preparation employed the immunoSEQ multiplex PCR assay. Entries here come from immuneACCESS through TCRdb and include only in-frame sequences with V and J called. Some clones fail to appear in such tables; in the studies checked, an unresolved V gene covers under half of the shortfall, and the cause of the remainder is unknown. A total of fewer than 75,000 clones appear in this sample, around 93% of them only once. The top ten clones comprise approximately 0.25% of the sample. The CDR3 covers 12 residues, taking in both the cysteine and the phenylalanine. The CDR3 DNA has 36 bases and is translated from base 1. Based on the germline V gene, the CDR1 and CDR2 sequences are SQVTM and ANQGSEA. V is pared back by 7 bases and J by 4 bases, with 14 bases lying between the germline termini.

The receptor chain draws on TRBV29-1 and TRBJ2-7, with TRBD1 perhaps the D gene, on 5 matching bases. The sequenced sample consisted of T cells isolated from PBMCs. This sequence was found in a human donor in good health. The DNA reads as follows: TGCAGCGCCATGGTAGGGGCTTACGAGCAGTACTTC. Protein translation: CSAMVGAYEQYF.